Listed below are T cell receptor beta chains from one sample, sequenced in a study of blood T cell repertoires in COVID-19. Measured with immunoSEQ multiplex PCR; TCRdb has only the in-frame clones, and not every one. The sample lists 150,000 to 200,000 clones, around four fifths occurring once. Sequencing was performed on PBMCs or T cells enriched from blood (not recorded which). These receptor sequences come from a woman aged 50 to 65 who had recovered from COVID-19. Both conserved end residues are part of each CDR3.

CDR3aa	v_gene
CAWSVRIGKGNQPQHF	TRBV30
CASSQEIAASTDTQYF	TRBV4-3
CASSGVAGAEDTQYF	TRBV7-6
CASSAALVSGELFF	TRBV9
CASSSRVTPHNEQFF	TRBV28
CASSQNANQAGQTQYF	TRBV3-1/TRBV3-2
CASSTPQARSGYTF	TRBV5-6
CASTLSGTGELFF	TRBV19
CASSLGQGETQYF	TRBV5-1
CASSNSGGAYEQYF	TRBV6-5
CASSSGLAPPQQYF	TRBV6-6
CASGTSGLRYF	TRBV28
CASSDAPSRGAYYGYTF	TRBV6-4
CASSLGRSSYNEQFF	TRBV11-3
CASSLNRRSTGELFF	TRBV5-4
CASTSGGQGVDEQFF	TRBV5-1
CASSHGRGNTIYF	TRBV4-1
CASSQEPGANTEAFF	TRBV4-3
CASSQEQGETQYF	TRBV4-1
CASSPRPGLAGEQYF	TRBV18
CASSSSPLAGVEYF	TRBV27
CARSSVGLVSGVLPYEQYF	TRBV5-3
CATREVLRDRTDGYTF	TRBV2
CASRDFTPINTEAFF	TRBV28
CASRLAGGGETQYF	TRBV6-5
CASSLFATSGTDTQYF	TRBV11-2
CASSLAGGGAIEQYF	TRBV28
CASSFQGGDYGYTF	TRBV6-5
CASSPWTGGEAFF	TRBV6-5
CASSSQTGGSGGYTF	TRBV7-3
CASSYWAGENQPQHF	TRBV28
CASSLGQGTNEKLFF	TRBV27
CASKQGLAGYNEQFF	TRBV6-5
CVSQGINQPQHF	TRBV28
CASSPGGRNTGELFF	TRBV18
CASSESPDSGNAQFF	TRBV10-1
CASTPGSSYNEQFF	TRBV27
CASSGLGGYGYTF	TRBV12-3/TRBV12-4
CASSLSNTEAFF	TRBV5-1
CASRWGGATNEKLFF	TRBV27
CATSSLGTVQETQYF	TRBV15
CASSLAGADETQYF	TRBV5-6
CASSKGGGQPKRSYEQYF	TRBV21-1
CASSPVAGTYEQYF	TRBV7-8
CASSLRRGDTGELFF	TRBV18
CASSPTGGNSPLHF	TRBV9
CAIGTSGENEQFF	TRBV10-3
CASRSEAFF	TRBV7-2
CASSSHSGRRGTQYF	TRBV3-1/TRBV3-2
CASSPRVLNTEAFF	TRBV4-3
CASSFKSSGWDTGELFF	TRBV13
CASSRTRPMAYEQYF	TRBV6-2/TRBV6-3
CASSSGVEAFF	TRBV28
CASSLRGARNYEQYF	TRBV7-9